Listed here are 32 T cell receptor beta chains from one sample, sequenced in a study of control samples from healthy donors and cancer patients. Sequencing was performed with immunoSEQ multiplex PCR; in TCRdb, only in-frame clones are kept and a portion is missing. The sample shows 65,000 to 90,000 clones, 94% of them seen only once. Material for sequencing was blood. All receptors derive from a woman aged 25 to 39 in good health.

This sequence joins TRBV12-5 and TRBJ1-6; no firm D call. The V gene's germline CDR1 is LGHNT and CDR2 FRNRAP. Trimming stripped 2 bases from V and 4 bases from J, with 12 bases between. The CDR3 runs to 16 residues. The CDR3 DNA is TGTGCTAGTGGTTTGCTGCTTGGGAGATATAATTCACCCCTCCACTTT. The encoded protein is CASGLLLGRYNSPLHF.

The chain combines TRBV18 with TRBJ2-2; D is undetermined. Trimming removed 3 bases from V and 0 bases from J, with 8 bases in between. The CDR3 is 15 amino acids. Germline CDR1 is KGHSH and CDR2 is LQKENI. The CDR3 DNA follows: TGTGCCAGCTCACCCCCCAGAGCGAACACCGGGGAGCTGTTTTTT. Translation: CASSPPRANTGELFF.

This chain joins TRBV5-8 and TRBJ1-6; D not resolved. CDR3 length equals 15 residues. Deletions cut 0 bases from V and 5 bases from J, with 9 bases between. Looked up from germline, CDR1 is SGHTS and CDR2 is YDEGEE. CDR3 loop: CASSLARTNNSPLHF. The DNA for the CDR3 is TGTGCCAGCAGCTTGGCGCGGACTAATAATTCACCCCTCCACTTT.

The chain joins TRBV4-2 to TRBJ1-3, with a weak D call TRBD1 (6 bases). Germline-derived CDR1 and CDR2 are LGHNA and YNFKEQ. Deletions cut 3 bases from V and 0 bases from J, with 21 bases between. The length of the CDR3 is 19 residues. CDR3 amino acids: CASSHASGGRDISGNTIYF. The CDR3 DNA reads TGTGCCAGCAGCCATGCTTCCGGGGGCAGGGACATCTCTGGAAACACCATATATTTT.

The CDR3 sequence is CASSAASVGTGGPYKNIQYF. Here the CDR3 DNA reads TGTGCCAGCAGCGCGGCGTCGGTCGGGACCGGGGGGCCATATAAAAACATTCAGTACTTC. This chain joins TRBV7-8 and TRBJ2-4, with TRBD2 as a possible D gene (7 bases). V lost 5 bases, J lost 4 bases, and 30 bases lay in between. CDR3 length: 20 residues. Germline V lookup: CDR1 SGHVS, CDR2 FQNEAQ.

This chain links TRBV19 with TRBJ1-4, with D possibly TRBD1 on 5 matching bases. The CDR3 loop spans 15 amino acids. CDR1 and CDR2 (germline): LNHDA, SQIVND (reference sequence). The V end lost 6 bases, the J end lost 7 bases, and 18 bases lay between the germline ends. CDR3 amino acids: CASRPTHGGSEKLFF. The CDR3 nucleotides are TGTGCCAGTAGACCCACCCACGGGGGAAGTGAAAAACTGTTTTTT. Full variable domain (rest looked up from reference TRBV19 and TRBJ1-4): DGGITQSPKYLFRKEGQNVTLSCEQNLNHDAMYWYRQDPGQGLRLIYYSQIVNDFQKGDIAEGYSVSREKKESFPLTVTSAQKNPTAFYLCASRPTHGGSEKLFFGSGTQLSVL.

The chain links TRBV11-2 to TRBJ2-1; 7 positions match TRBD2. The CDR3 has 16 residues. V dropped 1 base and J dropped 6; count of bases not matched to a gene: 9. Germline V gives CDR1 SGHAT, CDR2 FQNNGV. CDR3 loop: CASSLGGGGKGNEQFF. CDR3 in DNA: TGTGCCAGCAGCTTAGGTGGGGGGGGGAAAGGCAATGAGCAGTTCTTC.

V and J are TRBV2 and TRBJ2-7; a weak D match, TRBD1 (5 bases). This CDR3 contains 17 residues. V lost 0 bases and J lost 4, with 19 bases in between. The V gene's germline CDR1 is SNHLY and CDR2 FYNNEI. CDR3 in amino acids: CASSEAIGRTTNYEQYV. CDR3 DNA: TGTGCCAGCAGTGAAGCGATAGGAAGGACAACTAATTACGAGCAGTACGTC.

This clone was counted a single time. This chain links TRBV9 with TRBJ1-6; D not certain. The CDR3 totals 15 residues. The germline V gene has CDR1 SGDLS and CDR2 YYNGEE. Trimming cost V 1 base and J 5 bases, with 10 bases left between them. The CDR3 DNA reads as TGTGCCAGCAGCGTACGGACGGGGAATAATTCACCCCTCCACTTT. Protein: CASSVRTGNNSPLHF.

The CDR3 DNA follows: TGTGCCACCAGCAGAGATGCCTCCGGGACAGGGTACAATGAGCAGTTCTTC. This translates into CATSRDASGTGYNEQFF. The rearrangement links TRBV15 to TRBJ2-1, with 9 positions matching TRBD1. CDR1 LNHNV and CDR2 YYDKDF come from the germline V gene (reference sequence). V dropped 0 bases and J dropped 4; count of bases not matched to a gene: 7. The CDR3 spans 17 residues.

The chain combines TRBV4-1 with TRBJ2-3, with D perhaps TRBD1 or TRBD2 (5 bases each). In germline, CDR1 is MGHRA, CDR2 YSYEKL. V was pared by 11 bases and J by 2 bases, with 23 bases between. CDR3 size: 16 residues. Here the CDR3 reads CACARGDRKNTDTQYF. CDR3 nucleotide sequence: TGCGCCTGCGCGAGGGGCGATAGAAAAAACACAGATACGCAGTATTTT.

This chain uses TRBV28 with TRBJ1-2, with TRBD1 identical over 8 bases. Per the germline V gene, CDR1 is MDHEN and CDR2 is SYDVKM. With 6 bases clipped from V and 8 bases from J, the junction kept 11 bases outside the gene matches. The CDR3 has 14 residues. CDR3 sequence: CASRQSGGFRGYTF. The CDR3 nucleotides read TGTGCCAGCAGACAATCAGGGGGCTTTCGGGGCTACACCTTC.

The rearrangement uses TRBV5-6 and TRBJ1-3; 9 bases match TRBD1. The CDR3 runs 17 residues. V trimming: 0 bases; J trimming: 1 base; junction bases outside the gene matches: 5. Germline V gene sequence: CDR1 SGHDT, CDR2 YYEEEE. The CDR3 protein is CASSLGGTGFSGNTIYF. The CDR3 bases are TGTGCCAGCAGCTTGGGTGGGACAGGGTTTTCTGGAAACACCATATATTTT.

This clone was recorded once. This chain uses TRBV2 with TRBJ2-1; D may match TRBD1 or TRBD2 (6 bases each). The CDR3 runs 12 residues. Germline V gene sequence: CDR1 SNHLY, CDR2 FYNNEI. With 4 bases removed from V and 10 bases from J, the gap between germline ends came to 11 bases. The CDR3 coding sequence is TGTGCCAGCAGTGCTAGGGGGGAAGAGCAGTTCTTC. Encoded protein: CASSARGEEQFF. The whole variable domain, filled in from reference TRBV2 and TRBJ2-1, reads EPEVTQTPSHQVTQMGQEVILRCVPISNHLYFYWYRQILGQKVEFLVSFYNNEISEKSEIFDDQFSVERPDGSNFTLKIRSTKLEDSAMYFCASSARGEEQFFGPGTRLTVL.

Notes on this clone: This specimen includes other DNA sequences encoding the same CDR3. The genes are TRBV3-1 (or the pseudogene TRBV3-2) and TRBJ1-1; TRBD1 is a possible D gene (5 bases). CDR3 length: 13 residues. V was cut by 5 bases and J by 6 bases, with 13 bases left in between. In germline, CDR1 is LGHDT, CDR2 YNNKEL (reference sequence). CDR3 coding DNA: TGTGCCAGCAGCTTCCGGGGGGGGGCTGAAGCTTTCTTT. This codes for CASSFRGGAEAFF.

J is TRBJ1-2 and V is TRBV6-1; D remains ambiguous. The CDR3 consists of 12 residues. Germline V lookup: CDR1 MNHNS, CDR2 SASEGT. V was clipped by 3 bases and J by 2 bases, with 4 bases between them. The CDR3 nucleotides read TGTGCCAGCAGTGATTCCAACTATGGCTACACCTTC. Amino acid sequence: CASSDSNYGYTF.

The chain combines TRBV5-5 with TRBJ2-5; no firm D call. The germline CDR1 and CDR2 sequences are SGHKS and YYEKEE (reference sequence). Trimming removed 2 bases from V and 2 bases from J, with 7 bases in between. The CDR3 runs 13 residues. In DNA form, the CDR3 reads TGTGCCAGCAGCTTTCACACTCAAGAGACCCAGTACTTC. It codes for CASSFHTQETQYF.

The chain is built from TRBV5-1 and TRBJ2-3; 8 positions match TRBD1. The V gene's germline CDR1 is SGHRS and CDR2 YFSETQ. V shed 6 bases and J 6 bases; nucleotides not matched to a gene: 9. The CDR3 runs 14 residues. CDR3 sequence: CASTNRGATDTQYF. For the CDR3, the DNA is TGCGCCAGCACCAACAGGGGGGCTACGGATACGCAGTATTTT.

The V call is TRBV28, the J call TRBJ2-5; 7 bases line up with TRBD2. The CDR3 is 18 amino acids. J was trimmed by 5 bases and V by 4 bases; bases with no gene match: 19. Germline V lookup: CDR1 MDHEN, CDR2 SYDVKM. The CDR3 DNA is TGTGCCAGCAGTTGGGAACAAACCCGCGGACTAGAATATGAGACCCAGTACTTC. Its protein is CASSWEQTRGLEYETQYF.

The chain couples TRBV12-3 or TRBV12-4 to TRBJ1-5, with 8 bases aligning to TRBD1. V trimming: 7 bases; J trimming: 5 bases; junction bases outside the gene matches: 4. CDR3 size: 13 residues. The CDR3 nucleotides read TGTGCCAGCACAACACAGGGGGATCAGCCCCAGCATTTT. Translating it yields CASTTQGDQPQHF.

The chain employs TRBV24-1 and TRBJ2-5, with D possibly being TRBD1 (6 bases). The CDR3 runs 14 residues. The V gene's germline CDR1 is KGHDR and CDR2 SFDVKD. V was shortened by 2 bases and J by 13 bases, with 19 bases between the two germline ends. The CDR3 loop reads CATSDSRSRDNRYF. For the CDR3, the DNA is TGTGCCACCAGTGATTCCCGGTCCCGGGACAACCGGTACTTC.

For the CDR3, the DNA is TGTGCCAGCAGCCAAGCGAGCAGTGAGCAGTTCTTC. This gives the protein CASSQASSEQFF. This chain links TRBV14 with TRBJ2-1, with no clear D. This CDR3 has 12 amino acids. Trimming stripped 1 base from V and 9 bases from J, with 7 bases between. Germline V gene sequence: CDR1 SGHDN, CDR2 FVKESK.

This sequence joins TRBV18 and TRBJ2-5, with 9 positions matching TRBD2. Germline assignment: CDR1 KGHSH and CDR2 LQKENI. There are 15 residues in the CDR3. The ends lost 3 bases at V and 5 bases at J; junction bases unmatched: 7. The CDR3 DNA is TGTGCCAGCTCACCCGGTATAGCGGGGGAGGAGACCCAGTACTTC. It translates to CASSPGIAGEETQYF.

The J gene is TRBJ1-1, the V gene TRBV5-1; D gene unclear. The CDR3 runs to 14 residues. V shed 4 bases and J shed 0 bases, with 10 bases lying between them. The germline CDR1 and CDR2 sequences are SGHRS and YFSETQ. The CDR3 DNA sequence: TGCGCCAGCAGCCTTGGAGGGATGAACACTGAAGCTTTCTTT. Its protein is CASSLGGMNTEAFF.

V is TRBV27 and J is TRBJ1-5; D perhaps matches TRBD1 (6 bases). This CDR3 is 16 amino acids long. V lost 5 bases to trimming and J lost 4 bases, with 18 bases between them. Germline CDR1 is MNHEY and CDR2 is SMNVEV (reference sequence). The CDR3 region has the DNA TGTGCCAGCAGTCTCTCCATCGGGGGCCGGAATCAGCCCCAGCATTTT. As protein: CASSLSIGGRNQPQHF.

The CDR3 loop reads CASSPASQETQYF. Written as DNA, the CDR3 is TGTGCCAGCAGCCCGGCCAGCCAAGAGACCCAGTACTTC. The rearrangement joins TRBV7-3 to TRBJ2-5; D gene uncertain. Deletions cut 5 bases from V and 1 base from J, with 8 bases between. CDR1 is SGHTA and CDR2 is FQGTGA in the germline V gene. The CDR3 extends over 13 amino acids.

The V call is TRBV27, the J call TRBJ1-5; TRBD1 aligns across 10 bases. Germline V gene lookup returns CDR1 MNHEY and CDR2 SMNVEV (reference sequence). The J segment lost 2 bases and the V segment lost 3 bases, leaving 1 base of the junction unmatched. The CDR3 loop spans 15 amino acids. CDR3 sequence: CASSFGTGGNQPQHF. The CDR3 nucleotides read TGTGCCAGCAGTTTTGGGACAGGGGGCAATCAGCCCCAGCATTTT.

This sequence joins TRBV19 and TRBJ1-2; D uncertain. The V gene's germline CDR1 is LNHDA and CDR2 SQIVND (reference sequence). With 5 bases removed from V and 8 bases from J, the gap between germline ends came to 9 bases. The CDR3 has 11 residues. CDR3 coding DNA: TGTGCCAGTAGTGATCCGGTAGGCTACACCTTC. It yields the protein CASSDPVGYTF.

This sequence joins TRBV5-1 and TRBJ2-4; tentatively, D is TRBD2 (6 bases). Germline V gene sequence: CDR1 SGHRS, CDR2 YFSETQ. V lost 0 bases, J lost 6 bases, and 13 bases lay in between. The CDR3 extends over 15 amino acids. The CDR3 DNA sequence: TGCGCCAGCAGCTTGGCCGGGGGAGAGGGAAACATTCAGTACTTC. It is translated as CASSLAGGEGNIQYF.

The chain uses TRBV7-9 and TRBJ1-6, with D possibly matching TRBD1 (5 bases). Germline CDR1 SEHNR, CDR2 FQNEAQ (reference sequence). Trimming stripped 5 bases from V and 12 bases from J, with 23 bases between. This CDR3 comprises 16 residues. CDR3 protein: CASSPLVGPGGGPLHF. DNA for the CDR3: TGTGCCAGCAGCCCGTTAGTCGGGCCCGGGGGGGGACCCCTCCACTTT.

In its sample, this clone was seen a few times. This chain connects TRBV12-5 to TRBJ2-1, with D possibly matching TRBD1 (5 bases). Germline V gene lookup returns CDR1 LGHNT and CDR2 FRNRAP. This CDR3 has 16 amino acids. The V gene lost 7 bases and the J gene lost 3 bases, with 19 bases spanning the gap. The DNA of the CDR3 is TGTGCTAGTGCGTGGGGCCCCACAAAGATCTACAATGAGCAGTTCTTC. Translating gives CASAWGPTKIYNEQFF.

The V and J genes are TRBV6-9 and TRBJ2-1; possibly TRBD1 or TRBD2 for D (5 bases each). The CDR3 contains 14 residues. From germline, CDR1 is MNHGY and CDR2 SVAAGI. The V and J ends lost 2 bases and 7 bases respectively, with 12 bases between them. CDR3 protein: CASSYRDRENEQFF. The CDR3 DNA reads TGTGCCAGCAGTTATCGGGACCGAGAAAATGAGCAGTTCTTC.